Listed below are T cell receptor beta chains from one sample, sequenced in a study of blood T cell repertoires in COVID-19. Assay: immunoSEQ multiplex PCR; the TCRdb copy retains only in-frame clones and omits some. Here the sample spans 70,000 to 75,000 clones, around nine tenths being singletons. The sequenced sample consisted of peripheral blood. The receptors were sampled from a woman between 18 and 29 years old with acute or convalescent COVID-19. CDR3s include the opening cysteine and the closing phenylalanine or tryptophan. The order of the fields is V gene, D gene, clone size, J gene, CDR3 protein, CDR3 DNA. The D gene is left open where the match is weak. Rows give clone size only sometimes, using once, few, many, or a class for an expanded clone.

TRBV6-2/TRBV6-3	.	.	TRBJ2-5	CASSTNQETQYF	TGTGCCAGCAGTACAAACCAAGAGACCCAGTACTTC
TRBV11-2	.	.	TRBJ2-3	CASRRAQLGGSTDTQYF	TGTGCCAGCAGAAGAGCCCAGTTGGGCGGGAGCACAGATACGCAGTATTTT
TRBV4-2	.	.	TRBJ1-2	CASSQGLEQGSKYGYTF	TGTGCCAGCAGCCAAGGATTGGAACAGGGATCTAAGTATGGCTACACCTTC
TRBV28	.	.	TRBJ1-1	CASSLLGANTEAFF	TGTGCCAGCAGTTTATTGGGGGCGAACACTGAAGCTTTCTTT
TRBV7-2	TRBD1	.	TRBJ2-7	CASSSGVQGAREQYF	TGTGCCAGCAGCTCGGGGGTACAGGGGGCGCGTGAGCAGTACTTC
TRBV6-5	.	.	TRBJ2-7	CASRQNRAYEQYF	TGTGCCAGTAGACAGAATCGGGCCTACGAGCAGTACTTC
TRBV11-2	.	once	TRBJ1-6	CASSLGRGNNSPLHF	TGTGCCAGCAGCTTAGGGCGGGGGAATAATTCACCCCTCCACTTT
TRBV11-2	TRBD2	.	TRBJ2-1	CASSSSGRSYNEQFF	TGTGCCAGCAGCTCGAGCGGGAGGTCCTACAATGAGCAGTTCTTC
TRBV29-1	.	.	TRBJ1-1	CSVEEGGYTEAFF	TGCAGCGTTGAAGAGGGAGGGTACACTGAAGCTTTCTTT
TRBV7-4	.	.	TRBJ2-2	CASSTNPGELFF	TGTGCCAGCAGCACAAACCCCGGGGAGCTGTTTTTT
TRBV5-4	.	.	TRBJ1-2	CASSIQGGGYTF	TGTGCCAGCAGCATACAGGGAGGGGGCTACACCTTC
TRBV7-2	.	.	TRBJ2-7	CASSPRGGGTYEQYF	TGTGCCAGCAGCCCCCGAGGAGGGGGCACCTACGAGCAGTACTTC
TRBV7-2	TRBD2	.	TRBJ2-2	CASSPGLAGGTGELFF	TGTGCCAGCAGCCCGGGACTAGCGGGAGGTACCGGGGAGCTGTTTTTT
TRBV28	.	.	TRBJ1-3	CASSLPLSNSGNTIYF	TGTGCCAGCAGTTTACCCCTTAGTAACTCTGGAAACACCATATATTTT
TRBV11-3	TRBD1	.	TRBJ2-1	CASSRDRGEHGEQFF	TGTGCCAGCAGTCGGGACAGGGGGGAGCATGGTGAGCAGTTCTTC
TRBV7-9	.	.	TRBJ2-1	CASSLGRLEQFF	TGTGCCAGCAGCTTAGGCAGATTAGAGCAGTTCTTC
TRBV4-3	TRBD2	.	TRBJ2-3	CASSQDFGLAADTQYF	TGCGCCAGCAGCCAAGATTTTGGACTAGCAGCGGATACGCAGTATTTT
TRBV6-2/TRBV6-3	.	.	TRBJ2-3	CASSYSSIPDTQYF	TGTGCCAGCAGTTATAGTTCCATACCAGATACGCAGTATTTT
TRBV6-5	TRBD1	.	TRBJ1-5	CASETGVLGQPQHF	TGTGCCAGCGAGACAGGGGTCTTGGGTCAGCCCCAGCATTTT
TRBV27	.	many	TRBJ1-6	CASSPLAQRGNSPLHF	TGTGCCAGCAGCCCACTAGCCCAAAGGGGCAATTCACCCCTCCACTTT
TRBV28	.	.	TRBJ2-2	CASSELDIRGTGELFF	TGTGCCAGCAGCGAACTCGACATTAGGGGCACCGGGGAGCTGTTTTTT
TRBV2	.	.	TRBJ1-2	CASSLPGRDTNYGYTF	TGTGCCAGCAGTCTTCCCGGACGGGATACTAACTATGGCTACACCTTC